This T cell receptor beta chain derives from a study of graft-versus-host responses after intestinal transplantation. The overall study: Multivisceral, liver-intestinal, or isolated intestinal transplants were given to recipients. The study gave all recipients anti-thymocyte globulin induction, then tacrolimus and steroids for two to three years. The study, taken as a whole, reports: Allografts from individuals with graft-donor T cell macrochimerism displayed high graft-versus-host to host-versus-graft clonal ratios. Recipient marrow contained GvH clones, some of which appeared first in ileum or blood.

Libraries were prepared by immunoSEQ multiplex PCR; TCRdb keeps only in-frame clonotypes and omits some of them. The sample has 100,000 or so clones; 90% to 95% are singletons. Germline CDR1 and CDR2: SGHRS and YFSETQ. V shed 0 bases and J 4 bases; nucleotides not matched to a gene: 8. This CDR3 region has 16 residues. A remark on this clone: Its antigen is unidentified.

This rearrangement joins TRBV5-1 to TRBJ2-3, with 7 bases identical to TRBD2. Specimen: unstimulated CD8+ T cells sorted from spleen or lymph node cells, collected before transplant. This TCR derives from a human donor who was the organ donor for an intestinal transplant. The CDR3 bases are TGCGCCAGCAGCTTGGAGCCAGCGGGGTACCCAGATACGCAGTATTTT. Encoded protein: CASSLEPAGYPDTQYF.